Presented here are 20 T cell receptor beta chains from one specimen sequenced in a study of T cell changes during pregnancy in multiple sclerosis. The repertoire was sequenced with immunoSEQ multiplex PCR; TCRdb's copy has only in-frame clones and lacks some. The sample lists over 60,000 clones; around 92% were seen once. The specimen comprised peripheral blood, sampled in the third trimester of pregnancy. The receptors were gathered from a female donor in good health, enrolled as a control in a pregnancy study.

The chain combines TRBV5-6 with TRBJ1-4; D unclear. Trimming took 4 bases from V and 3 from J, leaving 7 bases between them. Looked up from germline, CDR1 is SGHDT and CDR2 is YYEEEE. This CDR3 contains 13 residues. CDR3 in DNA: TGTGCCAGCAGCAGTCGGTCTAATGAAAAACTGTTTTTT. It specifies CASSSRSNEKLFF.

The sample holds one count of this clone. The gene calls are TRBV5-1 and TRBJ2-7; 7 nucleotides line up with TRBD2. The germline gives CDR1 SGHRS, CDR2 YFSETQ. The CDR3 has 14 amino acids. The V gene end was trimmed by 0 bases and the J gene end by 6 bases; junction bases not matched to a gene: 6. The CDR3 region has the DNA TGCGCCAGCAGCTTGGAAGGACTAGGTCTCGAGCAGTACTTC. It encodes CASSLEGLGLEQYF.

The rearrangement joins TRBV7-2 to TRBJ1-3; 7 bases fit TRBD1. Germline CDR1 and CDR2: SGHTA and FQGNSA. The J segment lost 8 bases and the V segment lost 3 bases, leaving 4 bases of the junction unmatched. The CDR3 covers 13 residues. The CDR3 DNA follows: TGTGCCAGCAGCTTCCGGCAGGGGGACACCATATATTTT. It is translated as CASSFRQGDTIYF.

J is TRBJ2-3 and V is TRBV18, with D unresolved. Germline lookup yields CDR1 KGHSH and CDR2 LQKENI. Between the trimmed V and J ends, which lost 1 base and 7 bases, there was a span of 12 bases. This CDR3 comprises 14 residues. In DNA form, the CDR3 reads TGTGCCAGCTCACCACTAGAAACTACGAATACGCAGTATTTT. It yields the protein CASSPLETTNTQYF.

V is TRBV7-2 and J is TRBJ2-7, with TRBD1 matching over 10 bases. Germline CDR1 and CDR2: SGHTA and FQGNSA. The CDR3 extends over 15 amino acids. Trimming cost V 3 bases and J 3 bases; bases outside gene matches: 5. This CDR3 is CASSFQTGGLYEQYF. DNA of the CDR3: TGTGCCAGCAGCTTTCAGACAGGGGGCCTCTACGAGCAGTACTTC.

V and J are TRBV28 and TRBJ2-7, with 11 bases aligning to TRBD2. The CDR3 is made up of 15 amino acids. CDR1 and CDR2 from the germline V gene are MDHEN and SYDVKM. Trimming took 2 bases from V and 4 from J; bases not matched to a gene: 4. CDR3 sequence (DNA): TGTGCCAGCAGTTTACTTAGCGGGAGGGCTTACGAGCAGTACTTC. It translates to CASSLLSGRAYEQYF.

The V and J genes are TRBV18 and TRBJ1-1; TRBD1 matches at 8 bases. CDR3 length: 15 residues. Per the germline V gene, CDR1 is KGHSH and CDR2 is LQKENI. The V gene end was trimmed by 6 bases and the J gene end by 0 bases; junction bases not matched to a gene: 6. CDR3 sequence reads: CASSQGTGLNTEAFF. CDR3 DNA sequence: TGTGCCAGCTCTCAGGGGACAGGATTGAACACTGAAGCTTTCTTT.

V gene TRBV6-5 combines with J gene TRBJ2-2; 8 bases are shared with TRBD1. The ends lost 6 bases at V and 4 bases at J; junction bases unmatched: 4. CDR3 length: 14 amino acids. CDR1 and CDR2 from the germline V gene are MNHEY and SVGAGI. The CDR3 region is CASRRQGTTGELFF. CDR3 DNA: TGTGCCAGCAGGCGACAGGGGACCACCGGGGAGCTGTTTTTT.

The chain couples TRBV6-5 to TRBJ1-3, with TRBD1 identical over 9 bases. This CDR3 spans 14 amino acids. Trimming took 6 bases from V and 4 from J; bases not matched to a gene: 4. CDR1 MNHEY and CDR2 SVGAGI come from the germline V gene. CDR3 in amino acids: CASSRDRVGNTIYF. Here the CDR3 DNA reads TGTGCCAGCAGCCGGGACAGGGTAGGAAACACCATATATTTT.

The gene calls are TRBV7-2 and TRBJ1-1; 8 bases are shared with TRBD1. The CDR3 is 14 residues long. The germline V gene has CDR1 SGHTA and CDR2 FQGNSA. Germline trimming cut 5 bases from V and 7 bases from J; bases unmatched to any gene: 9. The CDR3 is CASSQTDRVGEAFF. Written as DNA, the CDR3 is TGTGCCAGCAGCCAAACGGACAGGGTGGGTGAAGCTTTCTTT.

The rearrangement uses TRBV6-5 and TRBJ2-1; weak D call: TRBD1 (6 bases). Per germline, CDR1 MNHEY and CDR2 SVGAGI. With 7 bases removed from V and 9 bases from J, the gap between germline ends came to 19 bases. The CDR3 consists of 14 residues. The CDR3 DNA sequence: TGTGCCAGCACCCAGGGGATCCGGGGCGGTGAGCAGTTCTTC. This translates into CASTQGIRGGEQFF.

The rearrangement uses TRBV28 and TRBJ1-2, with a tentative D call TRBD1 (5 bases). V lost 6 bases and J 0 bases, leaving 11 bases between the germline ends. This CDR3 is built from 14 residues. Germline V gives CDR1 MDHEN, CDR2 SYDVKM. The CDR3 DNA is TGTGCCAGCAGACAGGTGAATACTAACTATGGCTACACCTTC. Amino acid sequence: CASRQVNTNYGYTF.

CDR3 bases: TGTGCCAGCAGCCCCCCGTGGGACAAGATTTTCGAGCAGTACTTC. It yields the protein CASSPPWDKIFEQYF. V is TRBV7-9 and J is TRBJ2-7; D perhaps matches TRBD1 (6 bases). CDR3 length: 15 residues. Germline CDR1 SEHNR, CDR2 FQNEAQ (reference sequence). Trimming left V 5 bases short and J 6 bases short, with 20 bases between.

This clone was found once. The chain uses TRBV5-6 and TRBJ2-1; D gene ambiguous. V lost 0 bases and J lost 2, with 12 bases in between. The CDR3 is made up of 16 amino acids. The germline V gene encodes CDR1 SGHDT and CDR2 YYEEEE. CDR3 protein: CASSLGARNPYNEQFF. CDR3 DNA sequence: TGTGCCAGCAGCTTGGGTGCCAGGAACCCCTACAATGAGCAGTTCTTC.

J is TRBJ1-2 and V is TRBV7-2, with TRBD1 as a possible D gene (5 bases). The length of the CDR3 is 15 residues. The V and J ends lost 4 bases and 4 bases respectively, with 16 bases between them. CDR1 SGHTA and CDR2 FQGNSA come from the germline V gene. The CDR3 is CASSSGSSGGYGYTF. DNA of the CDR3: TGTGCCAGCAGCTCGGGCAGCTCCGGGGGCTATGGCTACACCTTC. Filled out from reference TRBV7-2 and TRBJ1-2, the complete variable domain reads GAGVSQSPSNKVTEKGKDVELRCDPISGHTALYWYRQSLGQGLEFLIYFQGNSAPDKSGLPSDRFSAERTGGSVSTLTIQRTQQEDSAVYLCASSSGSSGGYGYTFGSGTRLTVV.

The count of this clone is one. The chain is built from TRBV7-9 and TRBJ2-5; tentative D call: TRBD1 (6 bases). The CDR3 is made up of 16 amino acids. V was cut by 2 bases and J by 2 bases, with 15 bases left in between. CDR1 is SEHNR and CDR2 is FQNEAQ in the germline V gene (reference sequence). CDR3: CASSLRPGVIQETQYF. CDR3 bases: TGTGCCAGCAGCTTACGGCCAGGGGTCATTCAAGAGACCCAGTACTTC.

This chain uses TRBV19 with TRBJ2-7; 10 bases agree with TRBD1. V was clipped by 5 bases and J by 3 bases; unmatched bases: 4. This CDR3 has 14 residues. The germline CDR1 and CDR2 sequences are LNHDA and SQIVND (reference sequence). CDR3 loop: CASSLTGGLYEQYF. CDR3 bases: TGTGCCAGTAGTTTGACAGGGGGCCTCTACGAGCAGTACTTC.

The V call is TRBV5-6, the J call TRBJ1-6, with D possibly TRBD1 on 6 matching bases. The ends were cut back, 2 bases at V and 11 bases at J, with 17 bases in the middle. CDR1 and CDR2 (germline): SGHDT, YYEEEE. The CDR3 runs to 15 residues. This CDR3 is CASSFGQLKTAPLHF. The CDR3 DNA is TGTGCCAGCAGCTTCGGACAGCTAAAAACCGCACCCCTCCACTTT.

This chain uses TRBV6-5 with TRBJ1-2; 7 positions match TRBD1. Trimming took 5 bases from V and 1 from J; bases not matched to a gene: 4. Germline CDR1 is MNHEY and CDR2 is SVGAGI. The CDR3 is 14 residues long. The CDR3 reads CASSGTDYNYGYTF. In DNA, the CDR3 is TGTGCCAGCAGTGGGACAGATTATAACTATGGCTACACCTTC.

This clone was recorded only once. The chain employs TRBV19 and TRBJ2-2; a possible D gene is TRBD2 (7 bases). The CDR3 covers 15 residues. V was cut by 10 bases and J by 5 bases, with 20 bases left in between. Germline V gene lookup returns CDR1 LNHDA and CDR2 SQIVND (reference sequence). CDR3 sequence: CATNGNREGTGELFF. In DNA form, the CDR3 reads TGTGCCACTAACGGGAACAGGGAGGGTACCGGGGAGCTGTTTTTT.